This TCR beta chain was recovered during a study of metastatic and nonmetastatic thyroid tumors. TCRdb reanalyzed the PCR reads with MiXCR. This table has about 39,000 clones, over 15% appearing once. All patients reached thyroid surgery having received no treatment beforehand. Per the germline V gene, CDR1 is DFQATT and CDR2 is SNEGSKA (reference sequence). Losses at the gene ends were 0 bases for V and 6 bases for J; bases not matched to a gene: 13. The CDR3 has 17 amino acids. This clone was seen at least ten times. The same CDR3 arises from other DNA sequences in this sample as well. This clonotype was obtained from a female donor with papillary thyroid cancer or a benign thyroid nodule (not recorded which). Some clones in this sample may be carry-over from other donors' samples. The chain has TRBV20-1 and TRBJ2-7, with 11 bases that match TRBD2. Material: tumor tissue. CDR3 DNA: TGCAGTGCTAGAGATCCTCTAGCGGGAGGACTGGGGAGCGAGCAGTACTTC. Amino acid sequence: CSARDPLAGGLGSEQYF.